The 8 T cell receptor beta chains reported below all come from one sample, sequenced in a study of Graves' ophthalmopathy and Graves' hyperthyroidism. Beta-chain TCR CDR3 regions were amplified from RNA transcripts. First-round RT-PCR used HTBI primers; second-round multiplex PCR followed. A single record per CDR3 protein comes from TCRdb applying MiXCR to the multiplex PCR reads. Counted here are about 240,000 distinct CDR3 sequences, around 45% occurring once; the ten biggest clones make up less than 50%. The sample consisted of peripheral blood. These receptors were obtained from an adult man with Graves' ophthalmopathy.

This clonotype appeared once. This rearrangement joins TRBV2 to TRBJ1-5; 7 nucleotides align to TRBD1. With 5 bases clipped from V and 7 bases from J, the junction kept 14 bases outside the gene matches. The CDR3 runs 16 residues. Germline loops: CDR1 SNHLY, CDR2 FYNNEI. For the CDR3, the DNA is TGTGCCAGCAGTCTCCTTGGACAGGCGGTTGGGCAGCCCCAGCATTTT. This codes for CASSLLGQAVGQPQHF.

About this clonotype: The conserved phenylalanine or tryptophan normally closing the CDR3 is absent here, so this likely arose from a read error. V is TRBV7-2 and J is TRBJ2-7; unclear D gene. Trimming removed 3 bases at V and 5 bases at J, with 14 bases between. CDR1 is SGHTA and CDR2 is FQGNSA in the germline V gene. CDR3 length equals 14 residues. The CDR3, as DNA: TGTGCCAGCAGCTTCCCTCAGTCCAGGCACGAGCAGTACCTC. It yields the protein CASSFPQSRHEQYL.

The CDR3 reads CATSDSTDTDTQYF. The CDR3 region has the DNA TGTGCCACCAGTGATTCGACGGACACAGATACGCAGTATTTT. The chain employs TRBV24-1 and TRBJ2-3; D is uncertain. Trimming left V 2 bases short and J 2 bases short, with 7 bases between. The CDR3 is 14 amino acids. CDR1 and CDR2 (germline): KGHDR, SFDVKD.

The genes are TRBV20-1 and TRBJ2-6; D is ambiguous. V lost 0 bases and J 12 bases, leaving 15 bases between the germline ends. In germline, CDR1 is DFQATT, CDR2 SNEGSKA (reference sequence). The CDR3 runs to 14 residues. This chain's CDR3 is CSARDRTARSVLTF. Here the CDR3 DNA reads TGCAGTGCTAGAGATAGGACCGCAAGGTCCGTCCTGACTTTC.

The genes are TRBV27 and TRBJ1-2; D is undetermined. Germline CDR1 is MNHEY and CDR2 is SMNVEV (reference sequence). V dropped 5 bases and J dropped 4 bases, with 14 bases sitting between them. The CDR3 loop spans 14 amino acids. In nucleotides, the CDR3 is TGTGCCAGCAGTCCTAGACAAGCTCTCTATGGCTACACCTTC. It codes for CASSPRQALYGYTF.

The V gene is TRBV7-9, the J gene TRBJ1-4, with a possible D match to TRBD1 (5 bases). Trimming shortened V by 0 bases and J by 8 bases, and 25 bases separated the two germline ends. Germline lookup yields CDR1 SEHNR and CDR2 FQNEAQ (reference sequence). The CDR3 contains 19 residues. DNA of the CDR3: TGTGCCAGCAGCTTAGCGGCCAGCGGGGGGAAGGATGGGGAAGAAAAACTGTTTTTT. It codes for CASSLAASGGKDGEEKLFF.

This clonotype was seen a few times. CDR3 nucleotides: TGTGCCAGCAGCCAGGACAGCCATAATTCACCCCTCCACTTT. Translated, it gives CASSQDSHNSPLHF. J is TRBJ1-6 and V is TRBV7-9; maybe TRBD1 (6 bases). CDR1 and CDR2 from the germline V gene are SEHNR and FQNEAQ (reference sequence). CDR3 length: 14 residues. The V end was cut by 5 bases, the J end by 5 bases, with 10 bases between. Using reference TRBV7-9 and TRBJ1-6 for the parts outside the CDR3, the full variable domain is DTGVSQNPRHKITKRGQNVTFRCDPISEHNRLYWYRQTLGQGPEFLTYFQNEAQLEKSRLLSDRFSAERPKGSFSTLEIQRTEQGDSAMYLCASSQDSHNSPLHFGNGTRLTVT.

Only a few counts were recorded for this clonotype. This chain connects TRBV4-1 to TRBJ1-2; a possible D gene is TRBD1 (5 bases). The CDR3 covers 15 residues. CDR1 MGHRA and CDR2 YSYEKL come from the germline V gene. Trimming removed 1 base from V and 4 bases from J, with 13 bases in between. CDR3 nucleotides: TGCGCCAGCAGCCAAGGAGGGGCAGAGCTCTATGGCTACACCTTC. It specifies CASSQGGAELYGYTF.